This note documents a single TCR beta chain sequence. The antigen is unknown. The sample comes from a study of identical twins. From the 5' RACE reads, TCRdb called clonotypes with MiXCR, one entry per CDR3 protein. The sample shows some 630,000 distinct CDR3 sequences, 7% to 7.5% of them seen only once. This CDR3 contains 11 residues. Germline CDR1 SQVTM, CDR2 ANQGSEA. V lost 6 bases to trimming and J lost 7 bases, with 13 bases between them. Whole-study findings and limits: Researchers caution that invariant MAIT and iNKT cells could partly confound zero-insertion analyses. High-abundance cord blood beta clonotypes had fewer insertions; memory repertoires showed none.

The donors were all healthy and Caucasian. These data were likewise used in another study, on yellow fever vaccine responses in identical twins.

Sequencing was done on a sample of PBMCs. This sequence was found in a woman aged 18-29 years in good health. V and J are TRBV29-1 and TRBJ2-7; D may be TRBD1 or TRBD2 (5 bases each). CDR3 bases: TGCAGCGTGGGGGTGCCGCAAGAGCAGTACTTC. Its protein is CSVGVPQEQYF.